This TCR beta chain originates from a study of shared clonotypes between healthy human individuals. Study background: The plates for each donor numbered three CD4 naive, three CD4 memory, two CD8 naive and one CD8 memory. Study observations and caveats: Clonotypes which were not shared had lower generation probabilities than clonotypes that all four donors shared.

Comments on this clone: The antigen remains unidentified.

Assay execution proceeded at the deep level. Repertoires were generated with immunoSEQ multiplex PCR, while TCRdb's copy carries only in-frame clones and drops some. The data show 2.5 million or so clones, with 85% to 95% seen just once and over 0.12% held by the top ten. Sequences were obtained from naive CD4+ T cells sorted from blood. Described subset: CD45RA+ positively selected. The TCR comes from a young man in good health.

The DNA for the CDR3 is TGTGCCAGCAGTGATACGGGTCAGGTACAGCCCCAGCATTTT. This encodes CASSDTGQVQPQHF. The chain links TRBV2 to TRBJ1-5; D remains ambiguous. Looked up from germline, CDR1 is SNHLY and CDR2 is FYNNEI. V lost 3 bases and J 7 bases, leaving 13 bases between the germline ends. The length of the CDR3 is 14 residues.